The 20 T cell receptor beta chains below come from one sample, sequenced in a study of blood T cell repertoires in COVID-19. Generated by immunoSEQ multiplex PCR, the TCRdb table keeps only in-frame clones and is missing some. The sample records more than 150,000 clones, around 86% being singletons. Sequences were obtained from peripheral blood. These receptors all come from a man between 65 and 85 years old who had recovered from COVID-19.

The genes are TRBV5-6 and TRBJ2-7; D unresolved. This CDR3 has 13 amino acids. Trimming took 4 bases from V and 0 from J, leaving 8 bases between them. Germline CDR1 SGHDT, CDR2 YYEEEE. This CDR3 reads CASSPGYSYEQYF. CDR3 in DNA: TGTGCCAGCAGCCCAGGATACTCCTACGAGCAGTACTTC.

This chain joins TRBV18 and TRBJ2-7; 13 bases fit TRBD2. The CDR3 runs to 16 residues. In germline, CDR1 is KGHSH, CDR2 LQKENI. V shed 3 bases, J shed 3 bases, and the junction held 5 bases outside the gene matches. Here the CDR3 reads CASSPTSGRNGYEQYF. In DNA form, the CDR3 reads TGTGCCAGCTCACCGACTAGCGGGAGGAACGGCTACGAGCAGTACTTC. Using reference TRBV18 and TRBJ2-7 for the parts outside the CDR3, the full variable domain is NAGVMQNPRHLVRRRGQEARLRCSPMKGHSHVYWYRQLPEEGLKFMVYLQKENIIDESGMPKERFSAEFPKEGPSILRIQQVVRGDSAAYFCASSPTSGRNGYEQYFGPGTRLTVT.

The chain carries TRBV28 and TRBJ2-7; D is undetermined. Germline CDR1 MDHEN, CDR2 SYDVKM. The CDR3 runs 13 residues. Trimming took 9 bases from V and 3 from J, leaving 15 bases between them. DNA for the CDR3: TGTGCCAGTTCCTCGGAACAGCTCTACGAGCAGTACTTC. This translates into CASSSEQLYEQYF.

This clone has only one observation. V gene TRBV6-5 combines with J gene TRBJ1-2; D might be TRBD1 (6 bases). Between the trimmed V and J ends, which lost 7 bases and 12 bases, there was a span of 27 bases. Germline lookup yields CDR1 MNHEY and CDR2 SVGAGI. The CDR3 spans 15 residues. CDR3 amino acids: CASTETMGTSYSDTF. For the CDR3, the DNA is TGTGCCAGCACCGAGACGATGGGGACATCGTATTCCGACACCTTC.

The CDR3 nucleotides are TGTGCCAGCAGCGTGGAGGGACTTTCCTACGAGCAGTACTTC. Amino acid sequence: CASSVEGLSYEQYF. The V gene is TRBV13, the J gene TRBJ2-7; a possible D gene is TRBD2 (6 bases). CDR1 is PRHDT and CDR2 is FYEKMQ in the germline V gene (reference sequence). The V end lost 5 bases, the J end lost 1 base, and 12 bases lay between the germline ends. CDR3 size: 14 residues.

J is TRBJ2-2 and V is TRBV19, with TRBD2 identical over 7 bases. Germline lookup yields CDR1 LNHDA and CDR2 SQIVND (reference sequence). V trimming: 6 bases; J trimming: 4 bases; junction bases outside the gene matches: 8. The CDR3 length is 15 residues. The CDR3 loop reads CASSPQGGTTGELFF. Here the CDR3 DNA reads TGTGCCAGTAGCCCGCAGGGAGGGACCACCGGGGAGCTGTTTTTT.

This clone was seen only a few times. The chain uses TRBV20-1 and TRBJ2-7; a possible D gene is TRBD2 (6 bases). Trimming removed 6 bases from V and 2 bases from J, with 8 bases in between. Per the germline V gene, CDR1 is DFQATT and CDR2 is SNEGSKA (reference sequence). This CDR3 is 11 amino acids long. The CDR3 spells CSAREAYEQYF. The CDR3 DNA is TGCAGTGCGCGGGAAGCCTACGAGCAGTACTTC.

CDR3 loop: CASSPSNEYNEQFF. For the CDR3, the DNA is TGTGCCAGCTCCCCCTCCAACGAGTACAATGAGCAGTTCTTC. This chain connects TRBV18 to TRBJ2-1; D is ambiguous. The CDR3 has 14 amino acids. V was trimmed by 6 bases and J by 4 bases, leaving 13 bases between them. The germline V gene has CDR1 KGHSH and CDR2 LQKENI.

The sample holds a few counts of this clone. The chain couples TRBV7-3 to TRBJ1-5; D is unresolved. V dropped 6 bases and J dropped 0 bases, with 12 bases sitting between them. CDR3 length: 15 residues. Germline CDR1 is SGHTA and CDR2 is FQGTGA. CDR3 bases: TGTGCCAGCAGTCCGACCGGGTATAGCAATCAGCCCCAGCATTTT. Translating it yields CASSPTGYSNQPQHF.

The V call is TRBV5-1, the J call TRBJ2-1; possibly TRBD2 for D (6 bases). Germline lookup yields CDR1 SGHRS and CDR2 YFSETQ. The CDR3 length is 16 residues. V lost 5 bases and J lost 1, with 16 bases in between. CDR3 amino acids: CASRSDYGLSYNEQFF. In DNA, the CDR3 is TGCGCCAGCAGATCGGACTATGGTTTGTCCTACAATGAGCAGTTCTTC.

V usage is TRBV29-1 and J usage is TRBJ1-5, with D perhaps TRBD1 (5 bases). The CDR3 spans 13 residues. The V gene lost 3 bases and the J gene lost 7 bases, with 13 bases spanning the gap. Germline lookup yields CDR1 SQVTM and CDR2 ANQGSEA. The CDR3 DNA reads TGCAGCGTTGAGGGGACTCAGGGCCAGCCCCAGCATTTT. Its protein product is CSVEGTQGQPQHF.

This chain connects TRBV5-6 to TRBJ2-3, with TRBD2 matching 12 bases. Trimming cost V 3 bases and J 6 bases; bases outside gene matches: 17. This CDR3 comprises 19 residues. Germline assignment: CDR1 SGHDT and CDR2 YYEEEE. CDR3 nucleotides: TGTGCCAGCAGCTGGCGACTAGGGACTAGCGGGTTGTCCATCGATACGCAGTATTTT. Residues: CASSWRLGTSGLSIDTQYF. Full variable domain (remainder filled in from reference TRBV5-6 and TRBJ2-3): DAGVTQSPTHLIKTRGQQVTLRCSPKSGHDTVSWYQQALGQGPQFIFQYYEEEERQRGNFPDRFSGHQFPNYSSELNVNALLLGDSALYLCASSWRLGTSGLSIDTQYFGPGTRLTVL.

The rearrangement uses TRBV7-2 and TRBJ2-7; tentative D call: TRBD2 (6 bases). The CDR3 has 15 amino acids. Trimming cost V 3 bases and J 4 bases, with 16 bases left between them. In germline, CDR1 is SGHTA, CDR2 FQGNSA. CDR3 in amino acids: CASSLTGTVSYEQYF. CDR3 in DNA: TGTGCCAGCAGCTTGACCGGGACTGTTTCGTACGAGCAGTACTTC.

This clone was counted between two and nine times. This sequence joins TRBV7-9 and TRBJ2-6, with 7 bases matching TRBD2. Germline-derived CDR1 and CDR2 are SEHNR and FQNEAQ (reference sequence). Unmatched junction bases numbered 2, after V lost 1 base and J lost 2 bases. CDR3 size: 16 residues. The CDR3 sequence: CASSLERGAGANVLTF. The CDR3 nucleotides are TGTGCCAGCAGCTTAGAGCGGGGAGCTGGGGCCAACGTCCTGACTTTC.

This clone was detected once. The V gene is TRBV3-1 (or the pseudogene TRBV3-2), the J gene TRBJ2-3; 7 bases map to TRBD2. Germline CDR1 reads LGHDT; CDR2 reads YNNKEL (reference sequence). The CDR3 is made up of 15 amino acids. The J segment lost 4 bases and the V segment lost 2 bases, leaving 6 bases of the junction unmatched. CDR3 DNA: TGTGCCAGCAGCCAAAATCCCGCGGGAGCAGATACGCAGTATTTT. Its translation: CASSQNPAGADTQYF.

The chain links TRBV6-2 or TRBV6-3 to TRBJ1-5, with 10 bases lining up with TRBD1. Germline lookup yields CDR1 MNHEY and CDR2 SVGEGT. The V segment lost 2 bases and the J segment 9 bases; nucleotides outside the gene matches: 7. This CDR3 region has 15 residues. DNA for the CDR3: TGTGCCAGCAGTTACGCCGGGACAGGGGAAGGGCCCCAGCATTTT. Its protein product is CASSYAGTGEGPQHF.

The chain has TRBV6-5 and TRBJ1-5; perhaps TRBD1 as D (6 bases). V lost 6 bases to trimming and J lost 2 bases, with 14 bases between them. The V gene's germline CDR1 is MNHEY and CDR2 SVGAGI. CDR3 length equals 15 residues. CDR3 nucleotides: TGTGCCAGCAGACAGACAGGACGGGGCAATCAGCCCCAGCATTTT. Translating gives CASRQTGRGNQPQHF.

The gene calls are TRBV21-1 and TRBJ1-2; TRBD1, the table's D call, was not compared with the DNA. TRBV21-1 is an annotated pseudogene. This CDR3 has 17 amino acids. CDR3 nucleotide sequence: TGTGCCAGCAGCAAAGTAGCCAGGGGAAAATCCAACTATGGCTACACCTTC. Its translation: CASSKVARGKSNYGYTF.

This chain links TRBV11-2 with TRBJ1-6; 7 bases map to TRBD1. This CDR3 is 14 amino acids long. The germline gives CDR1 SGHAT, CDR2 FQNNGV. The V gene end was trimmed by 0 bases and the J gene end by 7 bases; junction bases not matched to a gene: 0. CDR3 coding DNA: TGTGCCAGCAGCTTAGACAGGGGGAATTCACCCCTCCACTTT. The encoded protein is CASSLDRGNSPLHF.

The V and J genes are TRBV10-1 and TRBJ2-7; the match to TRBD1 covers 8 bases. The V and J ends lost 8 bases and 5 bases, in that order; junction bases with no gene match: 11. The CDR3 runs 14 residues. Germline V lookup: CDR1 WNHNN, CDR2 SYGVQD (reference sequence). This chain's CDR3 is CASARQGSLHEQYF. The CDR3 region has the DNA TGCGCCAGCGCCAGACAGGGGAGCCTCCACGAGCAGTACTTC.